A selection of T cell receptor beta chains follows, all from one sample in a study of response to subunit inactivated influenza vaccine. One entry per CDR3 protein results from TCRdb running MiXCR on the RT-PCR reads. The sample lists around 190,000 distinct CDR3 sequences, nearly 9.5% occurring once. Sequences were derived from non-naive T cells sorted from PBMCs, sampled on the day of vaccination. These TCRs come from a man in his fifties who received an inactivated influenza vaccine. CDR3s include the opening cysteine and the closing phenylalanine or tryptophan. Fields, in order: D gene, J gene, V gene, clone size, CDR3 DNA, CDR3 protein. D genes are given only for firm matches. Clone sizes are given selectively: once, few, many, or a class where the clone is expanded.

D gene: .
J gene: TRBJ2-3
V gene: TRBV5-5
clone size: few
CDR3 DNA: TGTGCCAGCAGCTCCTACGGACACAGCACAGATACGCAGTATTTT
CDR3 protein: CASSSYGHSTDTQYF

D gene: TRBD2
J gene: TRBJ2-1
V gene: TRBV7-9
clone size: few
CDR3 DNA: TGTGCCAGCAAGGCCCCTCGAGGGACTAGCGGGAGCGGTGGGCAGTTCTTC
CDR3 protein: CASKAPRGTSGSGGQFF

D gene: TRBD1
J gene: TRBJ2-2
V gene: TRBV7-2
clone size: few
CDR3 DNA: TGTGCCAGCAGCTTACTTGGACAGGGCTGGCTGTTTTTT
CDR3 protein: CASSLLGQGWLFF

D gene: .
J gene: TRBJ2-1
V gene: TRBV5-1
clone size: many
CDR3 DNA: TGCGCCAGCAGCTTGGACTATTACAATGAGCAGTTCTTC
CDR3 protein: CASSLDYYNEQFF

D gene: TRBD1
J gene: TRBJ2-1
V gene: TRBV29-1
clone size: many
CDR3 DNA: TGCAGCGTTGACACCGACAGGGAGCATGAGCAGTTCTTC
CDR3 protein: CSVDTDREHEQFF

D gene: .
J gene: TRBJ2-1
V gene: TRBV20-1
clone size: .
CDR3 DNA: TGCAGTGCTAGAGAAGGGGACCCCTACAATGAGCAGTTCTTC
CDR3 protein: CSAREGDPYNEQFF

D gene: .
J gene: TRBJ1-5
V gene: TRBV4-2
clone size: .
CDR3 DNA: TGTGCCAGCAGCCAAGATGGTAGTCCCAATCAGCCCCAGCATTTT
CDR3 protein: CASSQDGSPNQPQHF

D gene: TRBD1
J gene: TRBJ2-5
V gene: TRBV7-2
clone size: once
CDR3 DNA: TGTGCCAGCACCGGACAGGGTCACGTCGAGACCCAGTACTTC
CDR3 protein: CASTGQGHVETQYF

D gene: .
J gene: TRBJ1-2
V gene: TRBV28
clone size: few
CDR3 DNA: TGTGCCAGCACCCGGGGTACTACTAACTATGGCTACACCTTC
CDR3 protein: CASTRGTTNYGYTF

D gene: .
J gene: TRBJ1-5
V gene: TRBV21-1
clone size: few
CDR3 DNA: TGTGCCAGCAGCCCTATGCAGCCCCAGCATTTT
CDR3 protein: CASSPMQPQHF